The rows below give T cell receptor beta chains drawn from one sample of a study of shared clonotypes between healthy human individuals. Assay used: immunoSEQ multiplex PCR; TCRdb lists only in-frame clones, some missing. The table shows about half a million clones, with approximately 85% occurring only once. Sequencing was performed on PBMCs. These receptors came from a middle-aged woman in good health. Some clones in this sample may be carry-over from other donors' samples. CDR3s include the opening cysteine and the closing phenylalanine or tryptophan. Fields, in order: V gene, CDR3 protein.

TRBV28 CASRPSYPRTEAFF
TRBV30 CAWGGQGLNYGYTF
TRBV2 CASSPIRTPRRGYTF
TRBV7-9 CASSGWSDEQYF
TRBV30 CAWRGGLGDNSPLHF
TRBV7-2 CASADGRTWGANVLTF
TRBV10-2 CASSEQSTDTQYF
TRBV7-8 CASSPGLAGGGDTQYF
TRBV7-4 CASSSLGEKGQFF
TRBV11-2 CASSHPSGWDYIQYF
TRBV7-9 CASSSTSGRAYNEQFF
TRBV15 CATSSDKLMKKLFF
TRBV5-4 CASSLLTGSGNEQFF
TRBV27 CASSSGQGAKSNQPQHF
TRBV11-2 CASSPHGGSTGNTIYF
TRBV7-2 CASSTFWGGGYEQYF
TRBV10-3 CAIRERSQETQYF
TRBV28 CASSLLAGVYEQYF
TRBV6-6 CASSTLAGLADNEQFF
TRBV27 CASSPSILAGTYEQYF
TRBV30 CAWSKDSSGNTIYF
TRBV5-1 CASTPGTENTEAFF
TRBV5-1 CASSSGLTYEQYF
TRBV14 CASSQPGLGYEQYF
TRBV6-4 CASSYLSGVYTEAFF
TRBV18 CASSPSGDSRWWQFF
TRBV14 CASSQGGGGTQYF
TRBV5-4 CASSKGTSESGEQYF
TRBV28 CASSLPQGNIQYF
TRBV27 CASSLAPSYEQYF
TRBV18 CASSPRRDSRNTEAFF
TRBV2 CASSPRYEQYF
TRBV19 CASRPGQRSGNTIYF
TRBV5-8 CASSQGSRIEKLFF
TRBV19 CASSIRLGTYEQYF
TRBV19 CAIGALPSTDTQYF
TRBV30 CAWTRGLGTAGELFF
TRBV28 CASSRQGAKNIQYF
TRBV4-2 CASSQDGQRDLSYEQYF
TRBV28 CASQIGGRLNYGYTF
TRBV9 CASSVGAGGYTF
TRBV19 CASSLGDRDTEAFF
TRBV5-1 CASSSNHDREQNEKLFF
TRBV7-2 CASSLRLAGGYEQYF
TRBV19 CASSIGAGVHNEQFF
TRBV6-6 CASASGTNSYEQYF
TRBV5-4 CASSLASRSTGELFF